Presented here are 21 T cell receptor beta chains from one specimen sequenced in a study of response to subunit inactivated influenza vaccine. TCRdb reanalysed the RT-PCR reads using MiXCR and keeps one entry per CDR3 protein. The data show roughly 790,000 distinct CDR3 sequences, with less than 25% seen just once and 10% held by the top ten. The material was PBMCs from blood, obtained more than 4 days after vaccination. The receptors shown here come from a man in his forties or fifties who received an inactivated influenza vaccine.

This clonotype was picked up a small number of times. The V call is TRBV4-2, the J call TRBJ2-5; D is perhaps TRBD1 (6 bases). Trimming pared 0 bases from V and 2 bases from J, leaving 13 bases between. The length of the CDR3 is 16 residues. Germline assignment: CDR1 LGHNA and CDR2 YNFKEQ. CDR3: CASSQEAGQQQETQYF. CDR3 bases: TGTGCCAGCAGCCAAGAGGCCGGACAGCAACAAGAGACCCAGTACTTC.

This chain connects TRBV14 to TRBJ1-4, with D possibly being TRBD1 (5 bases). This CDR3 is built from 16 residues. V lost 4 bases and J 8 bases, leaving 20 bases between the germline ends. CDR1 is SGHDN, CDR2 FVKESK, per germline. DNA of the CDR3: TGTGCCAGCAGCCCCCATGGGGGGACGGCTAGCGAAAAACTGTTTTTT. As protein: CASSPHGGTASEKLFF.

The rearrangement links TRBV7-3 to TRBJ2-3; unclear D gene. Between the trimmed V and J ends, which lost 3 bases and 2 bases, there was a span of 12 bases. Germline assignment: CDR1 SGHTA and CDR2 FQGTGA. The CDR3 sequence is 15 residues long. CDR3 in amino acids: CASSFGGWDTDTQYF. The CDR3 nucleotides are TGTGCCAGCAGCTTCGGTGGGTGGGACACAGATACGCAGTATTTT.

The chain uses TRBV5-1 and TRBJ1-1; D possibly corresponds to TRBD1 (5 bases). V lost 0 bases and J 4 bases, leaving 13 bases between the germline ends. This CDR3 contains 15 residues. Germline assignment: CDR1 SGHRS and CDR2 YFSETQ. The CDR3 is CASSLAGQGATEAFF. The CDR3 nucleotides read TGCGCCAGCAGCTTGGCCGGGCAGGGAGCCACTGAAGCTTTCTTT.

The J gene is TRBJ2-1, the V gene TRBV4-3; weak D call: TRBD2 (5 bases). CDR1 is LGHNA and CDR2 is YSLEER in the germline V gene. V lost 0 bases and J 3 bases, leaving 12 bases between the germline ends. This CDR3 contains 16 residues. The CDR3 loop is CASSQDRSGVYNEQFF. The CDR3, as DNA: TGCGCCAGCAGCCAAGATCGGAGCGGCGTCTACAATGAGCAGTTCTTC.

This clonotype was seen only a few times. V is TRBV4-3 and J is TRBJ2-2; 8 positions agree with TRBD2. The CDR3 contains 17 residues. J was trimmed by 6 bases and V by 0 bases; bases with no gene match: 9. Germline-derived CDR1 and CDR2 are LGHNA and YSLEER. The chain's CDR3 is CASSQDWLAGEPGELFF. CDR3 nucleotide sequence: TGCGCCAGCAGCCAAGATTGGCTAGCGGGCGAGCCCGGGGAGCTGTTTTTT.

The chain carries TRBV5-1 and TRBJ2-1; 10 bases are shared with TRBD2. Germline V gene lookup returns CDR1 SGHRS and CDR2 YFSETQ. V gave up 3 bases and J gave up 6 bases; unmatched junction bases: 6. The CDR3 loop spans 15 amino acids. CDR3 DNA: TGCGCCAGCAGCTCTAGCGGGAGCCTAGCCAATGAGCAGTTCTTC. Translated: CASSSSGSLANEQFF.

The gene calls are TRBV9 and TRBJ2-1; TRBD2 is a possible D gene (5 bases). CDR3 length: 16 amino acids. V gave up 2 bases and J gave up 2 bases, with 14 bases separating them. Germline CDR1 SGDLS, CDR2 YYNGEE. The DNA for the CDR3 is TGTGCCAGCAGCGTTATACCGGGGAGTGCCTACAATGAGCAGTTCTTC. Its translation is CASSVIPGSAYNEQFF.

The rearrangement links TRBV20-1 to TRBJ1-2; 8 bases match TRBD1. Germline trimming cut 3 bases from V and 1 base from J; bases unmatched to any gene: 13. The CDR3 has 17 residues. Germline V gene lookup returns CDR1 DFQATT and CDR2 SNEGSKA (reference sequence). The CDR3 DNA reads TGCAGTGCTAGGAGTCCTTTTCGGACAGGGAGTAACTATGGCTACACCTTC. Protein: CSARSPFRTGSNYGYTF.

This clonotype was seen a few times. This chain links TRBV7-8 with TRBJ2-7, with unresolved D. Trimming removed 5 bases from V and 4 bases from J, with 21 bases in between. The germline CDR1 and CDR2 sequences are SGHVS and FQNEAQ. The CDR3 sequence is 16 residues long. The CDR3 DNA reads TGTGCCAGCAGCCCTAGGTGGAGTGAGGAGTCGTACGAGCAGTACTTC. Encoded protein: CASSPRWSEESYEQYF.

This clonotype came up many times. This chain uses TRBV5-6 with TRBJ1-5; 7 bases agree with TRBD1. Trimming took 3 bases from V and 4 from J; bases not matched to a gene: 4. CDR3 length equals 14 residues. Germline assignment: CDR1 SGHDT and CDR2 YYEEEE. CDR3 nucleotides: TGTGCCAGCAGCTCCGGGACAGAAAATCAGCCCCAGCATTTT. Its protein is CASSSGTENQPQHF. Supplemented by reference TRBV5-6 and TRBJ1-5, the full variable domain reads DAGVTQSPTHLIKTRGQQVTLRCSPKSGHDTVSWYQQALGQGPQFIFQYYEEEERQRGNFPDRFSGHQFPNYSSELNVNALLLGDSALYLCASSSGTENQPQHFGDGTRLSIL.

This clonotype was recorded a few times. This rearrangement joins TRBV28 to TRBJ2-3, with TRBD2 matching 12 bases. Looked up from germline, CDR1 is MDHEN and CDR2 is SYDVKM. This CDR3 comprises 17 residues. V gave up 4 bases and J gave up 4 bases; unmatched junction bases: 9. CDR3: CASSSFTSGRLADTQYF. CDR3 coding DNA: TGTGCCAGCAGTTCGTTCACTAGCGGGAGGCTAGCAGATACGCAGTATTTT.

This clonotype was observed a handful of times. This chain connects TRBV24-1 to TRBJ2-5; 11 bases agree with TRBD2. The CDR3 extends over 19 amino acids. Germline CDR1 reads KGHDR; CDR2 reads SFDVKD. The trim removed 4 bases at V and 1 base at J, leaving 13 bases unmatched. Here the CDR3 DNA reads TGTGCCACCAGTGACCCGGGACAGATAGGGACTAGCGGCCAAGAGACCCAGTACTTC. Residues: CATSDPGQIGTSGQETQYF.

Regarding this clonotype: An end of the junction differs from the germline gene, which may be a read error. The CDR3 DNA follows: TGCAGCGTTGAAGGGGGACAGACGAACACCGAGGAGCTGTTTTTT. This sequence encodes CSVEGGQTNTEELFF. This sequence joins TRBV29-1 and TRBJ2-2; TRBD1 agrees at 7 bases. Germline V gives CDR1 SQVTM, CDR2 ANQGSEA. The CDR3 contains 15 residues.

This clonotype was seen a few times. V and J are TRBV12-3 or TRBV12-4 and TRBJ2-7, with D possibly TRBD2 on 7 matching bases. CDR3 length: 16 amino acids. Trimming removed 5 bases at V and 3 bases at J, with 20 bases between. The CDR3 spells CASSPGGQSGVYEQYF. The CDR3, as DNA: TGTGCCAGCAGTCCGGGGGGCCAATCAGGAGTCTACGAGCAGTACTTC.

This clonotype was found a few times. The chain has TRBV6-5 and TRBJ1-1; D is unresolved. The CDR3 sequence is 14 residues long. Trimming took 1 base from V and 1 from J, leaving 7 bases between them. Germline V gene sequence: CDR1 MNHEY, CDR2 SVGAGI. The CDR3 sequence: CASSYYSENTEAFF. The CDR3 DNA sequence: TGTGCCAGCAGTTACTACTCAGAGAACACTGAAGCTTTCTTT.

The table lists this clonotype with a few counts. The V gene is TRBV10-3, the J gene TRBJ2-7, with TRBD1 matching over 10 bases. Germline V gives CDR1 ENHRY, CDR2 SYGVKD. There are 14 residues in the CDR3. Trimming at V came to 6 bases and at J to 6 bases, leaving 8 bases not matched to a gene. The CDR3, as DNA: TGTGCCATCAGCCCGGGACAGGGGCTGGGCGAGCAGTACTTC. It encodes CAISPGQGLGEQYF.

The rearrangement joins TRBV28 to TRBJ2-7; TRBD1 matches 7 bases. V shed 5 bases and J 1 base; nucleotides not matched to a gene: 5. There are 14 residues in the CDR3. Germline values: CDR1 MDHEN, CDR2 SYDVKM. CDR3 in amino acids: CASSAPGGSYEQYF. CDR3 nucleotides: TGTGCCAGCAGTGCCCCAGGGGGTTCCTACGAGCAGTACTTC.

The rearrangement joins TRBV29-1 to TRBJ2-5; TRBD1 aligns across 7 bases. CDR1 is SQVTM, CDR2 ANQGSEA, per germline. Trimming removed 3 bases from V and 1 base from J; junction bases left unmatched: 14. This CDR3 is 17 amino acids long. CDR3 sequence reads: CSVDLVKDRAGQETQYF. CDR3 sequence (DNA): TGCAGCGTTGACTTAGTTAAAGACAGGGCTGGCCAAGAGACCCAGTACTTC.

The sample holds a few counts of this clonotype. J is TRBJ2-5 and V is TRBV9; 9 bases map to TRBD1. Trimming cost V 4 bases and J 1 base; bases outside gene matches: 5. The CDR3 is 15 amino acids. Germline assignment: CDR1 SGDLS and CDR2 YYNGEE. CDR3 sequence: CASSTQQGAQETQYF. Written as DNA, the CDR3 is TGTGCCAGCAGCACCCAACAGGGGGCCCAAGAGACCCAGTACTTC.

This clonotype showed up just a few times. The chain employs TRBV29-1 and TRBJ1-2, with D possibly TRBD1 on 5 matching bases. Per germline, CDR1 SQVTM and CDR2 ANQGSEA. Trimming left V 6 bases short and J 3 bases short, with 11 bases between. The CDR3 contains 12 residues. The CDR3 region is CSVDSPDYGYTF. The CDR3 coding sequence is TGCAGCGTCGACAGCCCCGACTATGGCTACACCTTC.